This T cell receptor (beta chain) was profiled in a study of cytomegalovirus exposure and HLA in healthy donors. Study conclusions and caveats: Researchers counted 150 to 200 TCR beta chains as cytomegalovirus-associated. Most sequenced TCRs were rare (though some public TCRs occurred in many donors).

A note on this clone: The antigen is unknown.

The protocol was immunoSEQ multiplex PCR, while the TCRdb copy is restricted to in-frame clones and leaves out a portion. The sample holds 190,000 or so clones, roughly four fifths seen once. CDR1 is SGDLS and CDR2 is YYNGEE in the germline V gene. Deletions cut 2 bases from V and 2 bases from J, with 9 bases between. This CDR3 is 14 amino acids long. The sequence came from a young woman in good health and CMV-seropositive. V and J are TRBV9 and TRBJ2-3, with D tentatively TRBD1 (5 bases). The sample was PBMCs. Here the CDR3 DNA reads TGTGCCAGCAGCGTCGACAGTTACACAGATACGCAGTATTTT. This sequence encodes CASSVDSYTDTQYF.